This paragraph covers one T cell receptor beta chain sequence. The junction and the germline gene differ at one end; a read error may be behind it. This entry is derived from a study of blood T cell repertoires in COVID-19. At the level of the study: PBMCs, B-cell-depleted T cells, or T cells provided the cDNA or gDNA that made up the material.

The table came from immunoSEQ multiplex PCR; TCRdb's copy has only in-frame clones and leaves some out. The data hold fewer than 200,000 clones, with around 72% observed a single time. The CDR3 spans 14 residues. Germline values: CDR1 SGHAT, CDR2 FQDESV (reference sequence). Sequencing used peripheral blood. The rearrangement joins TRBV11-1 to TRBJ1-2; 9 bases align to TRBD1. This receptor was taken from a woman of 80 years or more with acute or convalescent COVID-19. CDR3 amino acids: CASSARQGGETTDF. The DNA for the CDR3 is TGTGCCAGCAGCGCGAGACAGGGGGGAGAAACGACCGACTTC.